These T cell receptor beta chains were read from a single sample in a study of long-term antiretroviral therapy in people with HIV. Assay: immunoSEQ multiplex PCR; the TCRdb copy retains only in-frame clones and omits some. The data contain about 17,000 clones, approximately 80% of them singletons. This specimen consisted of unsorted PBMCs, obtained 0.3 years before starting antiretroviral therapy. Receptor source: a middle-aged man with HIV. Both conserved end residues are part of each CDR3. D genes are given only for firm matches. Clone size is shown for a subset of rows, as once, few, many or a class of expanded clone.

CAISRGQVISGNTIYF TGTGCCATCAGCAGGGGACAAGTAATCTCTGGAAACACCATATATTTT . . TRBV10-3 16 TRBJ1-3
CASSLFGQKEKKLFF TGTGCCAGCAGTTTATTCGGACAGAAGGAGAAAAAACTGTTTTTT . few TRBV28 15 TRBJ1-4
CASSLGGEETQYF TGTGCCAGCAGCTTGGGGGGAGAAGAGACCCAGTACTTC . once TRBV5-4 13 TRBJ2-5
CASGGSGGRSPYYEQYF TGTGCCAGCGGTGGAAGTGGGGGGAGATCCCCTTACTACGAGCAGTACTTC . . TRBV6-1 17 TRBJ2-7
CASSLVNSPLHF TGTGCCAGCAGCTTAGTGAATTCACCCCTCCACTTT . few TRBV7-9 12 TRBJ1-6
CASSDRAEETQYF TGTGCCAGCAGCGACAGAGCGGAAGAGACCCAGTACTTC . . TRBV6-5 13 TRBJ2-5
CASSRLAGRSSYNEQFF TGTGCCAGTAGTCGACTAGCGGGCAGGAGCTCCTACAATGAGCAGTTCTTC TRBD2 . TRBV19 17 TRBJ2-1
CASSSTVGSGGKLFF TGTGCCAGCAGCTCGACGGTTGGCTCTGGGGGAAAACTGTTTTTT . . TRBV5-4 15 TRBJ1-4
CASSPPGQPYEQYF TGTGCCAGCAGCCCCCCGGGACAACCCTACGAGCAGTACTTC . . TRBV7-9 14 TRBJ2-7
CASSFQQGPLHF TGTGCCAGCAGTTTTCAACAGGGACCCCTCCACTTT . once TRBV27 12 TRBJ1-6
CASSVAAGGATDTQYF TGTGCCAGCAGTGTAGCAGCGGGAGGGGCAACAGATACGCAGTATTTT TRBD2 . TRBV6-4 16 TRBJ2-3
CASSPGGRADTQYF TGCGCCAGCAGCCCGGGAGGGCGAGCAGATACGCAGTATTTT TRBD2 . TRBV4-3 14 TRBJ2-3
CASSLYRGDYSNQPQHF TGTGCCAGCAGTTTATACAGGGGAGATTATAGCAATCAGCCCCAGCATTTT TRBD1 . TRBV27 17 TRBJ1-5
CASSQVHSPEAFF TGTGCCAGCAGCCAAGTTCATAGCCCTGAAGCTTTCTTT . once TRBV14 13 TRBJ1-1
CSAGRSEKLFF TGCAGTGCTGGGCGATCTGAAAAACTGTTTTTT . . TRBV20-1 11 TRBJ1-4
CASSSYRGSTDTQYF TGTGCCAGCAGTTCCTACAGGGGTAGCACAGATACGCAGTATTTT TRBD1 . TRBV6-5 15 TRBJ2-3
CASSHLWARDSHEQYF TGCGCCAGCAGCCACTTATGGGCCAGGGACTCACACGAGCAGTACTTC . few TRBV4-1 16 TRBJ2-7
CASSLSVRNQETQYF TGTGCCAGCAGCTTATCGGTCCGAAACCAAGAGACCCAGTACTTC . . TRBV7-2 15 TRBJ2-5
CASSLRPLSTDTQYF TGTGCCAGCAGCCTTCGACCCCTTAGCACAGATACGCAGTATTTT . . TRBV11-2 15 TRBJ2-3
CASSSREVPYNEQFF TGTGCCAGCAGTTCGCGGGAGGTTCCCTACAATGAGCAGTTCTTC TRBD2 . TRBV27 15 TRBJ2-1
CAISGQGSNYGYTF TGTGCCATCAGTGGACAGGGCTCTAACTATGGCTACACCTTC TRBD1 hyperexpanded TRBV10-3 14 TRBJ1-2
CASSPPIRLEGASTDTQYF TGTGCCAGCTCACCACCGATTCGGCTAGAGGGCGCAAGTACAGATACGCAGTATTTT . . TRBV18 19 TRBJ2-3
CASSYSWNQPQHF TGTGCCAGCAGTTACTCGTGGAATCAGCCCCAGCATTTT . . TRBV6-5 13 TRBJ1-5
CASSSLLNTDDSSYEQYF TGTGCCAGCAGCTCGCTATTAAATACAGACGATAGCTCCTACGAGCAGTACTTC . . TRBV5-6 18 TRBJ2-7